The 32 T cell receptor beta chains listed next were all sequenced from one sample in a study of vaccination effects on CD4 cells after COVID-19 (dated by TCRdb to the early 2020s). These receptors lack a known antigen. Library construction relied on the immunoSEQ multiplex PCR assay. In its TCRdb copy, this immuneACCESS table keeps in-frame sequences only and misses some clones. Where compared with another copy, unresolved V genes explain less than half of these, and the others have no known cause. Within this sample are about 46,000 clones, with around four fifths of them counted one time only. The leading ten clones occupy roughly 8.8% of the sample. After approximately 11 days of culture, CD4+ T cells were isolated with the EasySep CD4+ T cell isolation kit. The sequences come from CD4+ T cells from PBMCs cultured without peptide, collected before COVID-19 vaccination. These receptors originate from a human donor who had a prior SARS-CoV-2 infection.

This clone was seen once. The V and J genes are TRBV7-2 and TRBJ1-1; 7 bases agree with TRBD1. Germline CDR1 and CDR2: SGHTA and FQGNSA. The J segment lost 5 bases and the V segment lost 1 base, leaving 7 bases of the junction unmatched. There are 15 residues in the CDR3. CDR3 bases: TGTGCCAGCAGCTTAGTAGTCAGGGGGGAAACTGAAGCTTTCTTT. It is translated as CASSLVVRGETEAFF.

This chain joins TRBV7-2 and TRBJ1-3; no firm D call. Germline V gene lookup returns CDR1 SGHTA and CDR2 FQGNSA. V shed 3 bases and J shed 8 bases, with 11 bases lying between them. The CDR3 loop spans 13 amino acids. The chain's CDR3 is CASSFRRGDTIYF. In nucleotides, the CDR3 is TGTGCCAGCAGCTTCCGACGGGGTGACACCATATATTTT.

In DNA, the CDR3 is TGCGCCAGCAGGGACGGTAGGAGCTCCTATAATTCACCCCTCCACTTT. Protein: CASRDGRSSYNSPLHF. The chain uses TRBV5-1 and TRBJ1-6; no clear D gene. Germline assignment: CDR1 SGHRS and CDR2 YFSETQ. Trimming cost V 5 bases and J 0 bases, with 12 bases left between them. The CDR3 runs 16 residues.

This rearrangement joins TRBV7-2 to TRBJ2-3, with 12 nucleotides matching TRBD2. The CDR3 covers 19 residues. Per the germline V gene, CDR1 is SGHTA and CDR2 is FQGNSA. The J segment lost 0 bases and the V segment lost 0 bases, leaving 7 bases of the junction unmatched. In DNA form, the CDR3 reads TGTGCCAGCAGCTTAGCGACTAGCGGGAGAAACCATAGCACAGATACGCAGTATTTT. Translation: CASSLATSGRNHSTDTQYF.

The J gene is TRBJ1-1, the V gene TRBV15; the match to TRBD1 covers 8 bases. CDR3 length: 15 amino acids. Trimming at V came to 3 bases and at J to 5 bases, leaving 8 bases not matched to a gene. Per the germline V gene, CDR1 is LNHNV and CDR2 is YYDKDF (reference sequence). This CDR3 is CATSSGAGGRTEAFF. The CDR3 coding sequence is TGTGCCACCAGCAGCGGGGCAGGGGGCAGGACTGAAGCTTTCTTT.

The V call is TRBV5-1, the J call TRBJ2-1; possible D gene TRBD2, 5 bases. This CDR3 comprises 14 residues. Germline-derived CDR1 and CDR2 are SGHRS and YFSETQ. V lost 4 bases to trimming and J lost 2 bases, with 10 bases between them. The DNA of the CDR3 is TGCGCCAGCAGCGCGGACTTAACCTACAATGAGCAGTTCTTC. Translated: CASSADLTYNEQFF.

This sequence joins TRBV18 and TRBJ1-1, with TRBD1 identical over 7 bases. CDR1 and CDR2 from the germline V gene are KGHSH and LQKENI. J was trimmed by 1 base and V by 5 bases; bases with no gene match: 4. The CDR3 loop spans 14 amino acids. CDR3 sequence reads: CASSATGENTEAFF. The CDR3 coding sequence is TGTGCCAGCTCAGCCACAGGGGAGAACACTGAAGCTTTCTTT.

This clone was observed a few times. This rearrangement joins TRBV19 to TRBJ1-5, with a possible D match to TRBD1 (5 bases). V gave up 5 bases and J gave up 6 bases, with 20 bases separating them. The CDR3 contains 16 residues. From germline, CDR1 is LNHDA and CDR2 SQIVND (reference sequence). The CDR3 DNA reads TGTGCCAGTAGTGAGGGGTGGGGGACCAGAGGTCAGCCCCAGCATTTT. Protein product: CASSEGWGTRGQPQHF.

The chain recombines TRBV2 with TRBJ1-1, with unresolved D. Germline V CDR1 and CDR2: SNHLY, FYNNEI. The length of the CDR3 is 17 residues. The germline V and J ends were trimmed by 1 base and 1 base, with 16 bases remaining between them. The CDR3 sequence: CASSEVGYKASNTEAFF. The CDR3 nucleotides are TGTGCCAGCAGTGAAGTCGGTTATAAGGCCTCGAACACTGAAGCTTTCTTT.

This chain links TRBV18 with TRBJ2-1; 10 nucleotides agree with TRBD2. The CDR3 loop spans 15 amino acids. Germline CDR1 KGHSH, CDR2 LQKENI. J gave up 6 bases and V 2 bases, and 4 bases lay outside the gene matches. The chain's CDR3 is CASSPSTSGVNEQFF. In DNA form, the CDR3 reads TGTGCCAGCTCACCAAGTACTAGCGGGGTCAATGAGCAGTTCTTC.

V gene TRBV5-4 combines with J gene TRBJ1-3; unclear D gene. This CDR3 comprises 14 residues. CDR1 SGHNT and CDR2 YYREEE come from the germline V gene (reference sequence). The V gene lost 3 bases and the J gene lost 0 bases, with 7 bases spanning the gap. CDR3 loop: CASSSGTSGNTIYF. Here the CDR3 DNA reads TGTGCCAGCAGCTCAGGTACCTCTGGAAACACCATATATTTT.

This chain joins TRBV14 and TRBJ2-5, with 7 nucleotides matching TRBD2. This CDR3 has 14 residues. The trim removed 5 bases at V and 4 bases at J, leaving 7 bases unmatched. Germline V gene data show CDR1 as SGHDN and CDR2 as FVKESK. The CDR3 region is CASSTRGFGETQYF. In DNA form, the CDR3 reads TGTGCCAGCAGCACGCGGGGGTTCGGAGAGACCCAGTACTTC. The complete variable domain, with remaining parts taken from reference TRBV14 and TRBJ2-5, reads EAGVTQFPSHSVIEKGQTVTLRCDPISGHDNLYWYRRVMGKEIKFLLHFVKESKQDESGMPNNRFLAERTGGTYSTLKVQPAELEDSGVYFCASSTRGFGETQYFGPGTRLLVL.

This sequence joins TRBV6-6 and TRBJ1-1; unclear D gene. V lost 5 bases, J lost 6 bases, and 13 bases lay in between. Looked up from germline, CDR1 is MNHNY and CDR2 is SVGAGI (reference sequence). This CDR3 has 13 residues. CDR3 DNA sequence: TGTGCCAGCAGTGCTCTCAGCTTAGCTGAAGCTTTCTTT. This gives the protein CASSALSLAEAFF.

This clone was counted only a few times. Here the CDR3 reads CASSLDRDNSPLHF. The CDR3 DNA is TGTGCCAGCAGCCTGGACAGAGATAATTCACCCCTCCACTTT. This chain connects TRBV5-4 to TRBJ1-6; D perhaps matches TRBD1 (6 bases). Per germline, CDR1 SGHNT and CDR2 YYREEE (reference sequence). The V end lost 4 bases, the J end lost 5 bases, and 10 bases lay between the germline ends. The CDR3 totals 14 residues.

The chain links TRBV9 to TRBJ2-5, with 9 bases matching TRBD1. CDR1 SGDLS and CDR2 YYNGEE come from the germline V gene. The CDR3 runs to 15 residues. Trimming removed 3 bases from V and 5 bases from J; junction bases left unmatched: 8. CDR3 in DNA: TGTGCCAGCAGCGCGCGACAGGGGACAGGGGAGACCCAGTACTTC. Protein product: CASSARQGTGETQYF.

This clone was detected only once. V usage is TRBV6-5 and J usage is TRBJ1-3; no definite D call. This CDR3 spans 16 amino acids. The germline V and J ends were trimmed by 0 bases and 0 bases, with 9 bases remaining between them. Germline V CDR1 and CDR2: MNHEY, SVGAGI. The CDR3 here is CASSYSNSLSGNTIYF. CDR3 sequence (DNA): TGTGCCAGCAGTTACTCGAATTCCCTCTCTGGAAACACCATATATTTT.

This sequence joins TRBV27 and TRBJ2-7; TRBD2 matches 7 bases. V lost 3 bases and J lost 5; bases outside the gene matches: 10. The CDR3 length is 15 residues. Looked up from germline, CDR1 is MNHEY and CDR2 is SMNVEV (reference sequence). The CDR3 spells CASSLMRGWIHEQYF. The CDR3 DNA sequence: TGTGCCAGCAGTTTGATGCGGGGGTGGATCCACGAGCAGTACTTC.

CDR3 nucleotide sequence: TGTGCCAGCTCACCAATGGGACGGCGGACTAGCGACCTCTCCTACGAGCAGTACTTC. Protein product: CASSPMGRRTSDLSYEQYF. This sequence joins TRBV18 and TRBJ2-7, with TRBD2 matching 9 bases. Germline V gene sequence: CDR1 KGHSH, CDR2 LQKENI. This CDR3 is built from 19 residues. Trimming removed 2 bases from V and 0 bases from J; junction bases left unmatched: 14.

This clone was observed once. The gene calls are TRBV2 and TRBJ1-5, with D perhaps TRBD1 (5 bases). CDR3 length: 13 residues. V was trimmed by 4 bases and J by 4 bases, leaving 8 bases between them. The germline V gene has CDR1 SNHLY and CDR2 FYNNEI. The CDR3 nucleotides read TGTGCCAGCAGTGTTTCAGGGAATCAGCCCCAGCATTTT. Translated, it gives CASSVSGNQPQHF. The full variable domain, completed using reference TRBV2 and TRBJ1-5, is EPEVTQTPSHQVTQMGQEVILRCVPISNHLYFYWYRQILGQKVEFLVSFYNNEISEKSEIFDDQFSVERPDGSNFTLKIRSTKLEDSAMYFCASSVSGNQPQHFGDGTRLSIL.

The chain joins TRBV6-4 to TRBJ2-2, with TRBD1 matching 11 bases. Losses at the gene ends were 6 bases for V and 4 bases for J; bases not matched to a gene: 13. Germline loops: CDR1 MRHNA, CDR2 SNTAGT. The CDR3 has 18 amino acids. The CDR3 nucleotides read TGTGCCAGCAGCGCCAGGACAGGGGGCGATTTGAGCACCGGGGAGCTGTTTTTT. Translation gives CASSARTGGDLSTGELFF.

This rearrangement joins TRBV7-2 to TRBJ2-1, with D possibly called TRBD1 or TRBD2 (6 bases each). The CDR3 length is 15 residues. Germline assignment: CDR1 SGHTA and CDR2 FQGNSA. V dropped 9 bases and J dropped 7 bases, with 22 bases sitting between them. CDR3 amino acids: CASQRRRDKANEQFF. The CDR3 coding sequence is TGTGCCAGTCAAAGGCGGCGGGACAAAGCTAATGAGCAGTTCTTC.

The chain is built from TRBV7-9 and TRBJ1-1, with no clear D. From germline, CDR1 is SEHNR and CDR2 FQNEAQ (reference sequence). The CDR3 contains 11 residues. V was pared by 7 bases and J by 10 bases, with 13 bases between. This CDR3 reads CASTPSMVAFF. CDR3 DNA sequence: TGTGCCAGCACCCCCTCGATGGTAGCTTTCTTT.

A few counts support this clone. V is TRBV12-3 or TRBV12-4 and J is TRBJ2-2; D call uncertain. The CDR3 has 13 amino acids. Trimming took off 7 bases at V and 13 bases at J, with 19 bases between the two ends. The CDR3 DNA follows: TGTGCCAGCAATATAAGAACCTACCCGGGGCTGTTTTTT. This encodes CASNIRTYPGLFF.

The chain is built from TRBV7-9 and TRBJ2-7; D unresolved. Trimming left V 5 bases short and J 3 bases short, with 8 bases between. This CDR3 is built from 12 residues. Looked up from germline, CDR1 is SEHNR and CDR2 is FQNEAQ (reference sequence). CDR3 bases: TGTGCCAGCAGCCGTGAGCTCTACGAGCAGTACTTC. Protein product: CASSRELYEQYF.

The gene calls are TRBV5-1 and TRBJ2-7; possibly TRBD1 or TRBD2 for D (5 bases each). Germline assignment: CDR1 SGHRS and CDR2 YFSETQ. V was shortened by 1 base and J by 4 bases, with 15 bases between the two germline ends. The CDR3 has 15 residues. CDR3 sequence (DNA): TGCGCCAGCAGCTTGTCCCGGGACGGAAGATACGAGCAGTACTTC. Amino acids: CASSLSRDGRYEQYF.

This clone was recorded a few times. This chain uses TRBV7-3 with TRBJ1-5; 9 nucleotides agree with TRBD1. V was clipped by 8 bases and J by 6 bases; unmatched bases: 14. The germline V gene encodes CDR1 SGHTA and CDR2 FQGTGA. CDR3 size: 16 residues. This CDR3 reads CASPLKGQGTPQPQHF. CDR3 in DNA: TGTGCCAGCCCCTTAAAAGGACAGGGGACACCTCAGCCCCAGCATTTT.

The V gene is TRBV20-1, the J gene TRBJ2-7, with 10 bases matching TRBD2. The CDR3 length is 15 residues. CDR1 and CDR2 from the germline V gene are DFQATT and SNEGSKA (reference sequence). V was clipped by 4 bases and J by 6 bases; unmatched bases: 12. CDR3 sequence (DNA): TGCAGTGCTAATGAGCGGGGGGGCCGTCCTCTCGAGCAGTACTTC. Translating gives CSANERGGRPLEQYF.

The CDR3 spells CASSQDLQGTYQPQHF. The CDR3 DNA sequence: TGTGCCAGCAGCCAGGACTTACAGGGGACCTATCAGCCCCAGCATTTT. This rearrangement joins TRBV4-2 to TRBJ1-5; 7 bases agree with TRBD1. J lost 5 bases, V lost 3 bases, and 10 bases had no gene match. The CDR3 has 16 amino acids. In germline, CDR1 is LGHNA, CDR2 YNFKEQ.

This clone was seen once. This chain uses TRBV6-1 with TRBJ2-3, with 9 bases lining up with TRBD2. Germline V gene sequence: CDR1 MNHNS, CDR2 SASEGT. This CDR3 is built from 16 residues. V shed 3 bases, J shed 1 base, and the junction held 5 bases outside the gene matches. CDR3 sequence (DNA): TGTGCCAGCAGTGAGGGTCCTAGCGGGGGCACAGATACGCAGTATTTT. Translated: CASSEGPSGGTDTQYF.

CDR3 sequence (DNA): TGTGCCAGCAGTTTCTACAGGGGGCATGAAAAACTGTTTTTT. Protein product: CASSFYRGHEKLFF. The chain has TRBV28 and TRBJ1-4, with 9 bases lining up with TRBD1. The CDR3 runs to 14 residues. Trimming removed 3 bases from V and 6 bases from J; junction bases left unmatched: 2. Germline CDR1 MDHEN, CDR2 SYDVKM.

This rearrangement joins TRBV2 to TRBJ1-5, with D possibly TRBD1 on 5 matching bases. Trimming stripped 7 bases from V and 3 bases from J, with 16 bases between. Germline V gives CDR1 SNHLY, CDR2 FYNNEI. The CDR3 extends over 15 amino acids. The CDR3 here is CASNARGPFNQPQHF. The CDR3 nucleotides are TGTGCCAGCAACGCAAGGGGACCGTTCAATCAGCCCCAGCATTTT.

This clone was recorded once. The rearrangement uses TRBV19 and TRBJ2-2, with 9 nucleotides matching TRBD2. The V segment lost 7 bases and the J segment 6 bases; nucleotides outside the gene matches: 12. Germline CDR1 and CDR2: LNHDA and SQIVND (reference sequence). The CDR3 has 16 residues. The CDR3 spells CASNKRGARGSGELFF. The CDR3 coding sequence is TGTGCCAGTAATAAGCGGGGGGCAAGGGGGTCCGGGGAGCTGTTTTTT.